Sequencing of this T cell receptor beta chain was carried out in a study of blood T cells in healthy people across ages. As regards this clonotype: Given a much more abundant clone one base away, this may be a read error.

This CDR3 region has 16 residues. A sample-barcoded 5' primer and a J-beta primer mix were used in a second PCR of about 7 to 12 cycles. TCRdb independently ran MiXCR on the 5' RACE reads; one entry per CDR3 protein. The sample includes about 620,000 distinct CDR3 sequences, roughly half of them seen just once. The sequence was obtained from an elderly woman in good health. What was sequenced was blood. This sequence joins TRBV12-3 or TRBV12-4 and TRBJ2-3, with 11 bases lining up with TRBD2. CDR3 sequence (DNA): TGTGCCAGCAGTCCCCGCGGTAGCGGGAGGGCCCATACGGAGTATTTT. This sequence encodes CASSPRGSGRAHTEYF.